These 8 T cell receptor beta chains share one sample of origin, sequenced in a study of blood T cell repertoires in COVID-19. Only in-frame clones appear in the TCRdb table, and some are missing; sequencing was by immunoSEQ multiplex PCR. The data contain approximately 230,000 clones, approximately 83% of them singletons. The sequenced material came from peripheral blood. The receptors were sampled from a man older than 75 with acute or convalescent COVID-19.

This chain joins TRBV10-2 and TRBJ2-2; 7 bases map to TRBD1. V shed 2 bases, J shed 7 bases, and the junction held 7 bases outside the gene matches. Germline CDR1 reads WSHSY; CDR2 reads SAAADI. The CDR3 has 15 amino acids. CDR3 region: CASSEHRTGDGELFF. The CDR3 coding sequence is TGCGCCAGCAGTGAGCACCGGACAGGCGACGGGGAGCTGTTTTTT.

The chain is built from TRBV12-3 or TRBV12-4 and TRBJ1-1; D is ambiguous. The CDR3 has 12 amino acids. With 6 bases removed from V and 7 bases from J, the gap between germline ends came to 12 bases. The CDR3 coding sequence is TGTGCCAGCAGCCCCTGGAGGGATGAAGCTTTCTTT. Encoded protein: CASSPWRDEAFF.

V gene TRBV9 combines with J gene TRBJ2-5; 7 nucleotides align to TRBD2. The CDR3 loop spans 15 amino acids. Germline assignment: CDR1 SGDLS and CDR2 YYNGEE. V gave up 0 bases and J gave up 4 bases; unmatched junction bases: 6. The CDR3 is CASSVDGRLGETQYF. CDR3 DNA sequence: TGTGCCAGCAGCGTAGACGGGAGGTTGGGAGAGACCCAGTACTTC.

The chain recombines TRBV9 with TRBJ1-5, with 8 bases aligning to TRBD1. The CDR3 is made up of 14 amino acids. Per the germline V gene, CDR1 is SGDLS and CDR2 is YYNGEE. V lost 4 bases and J lost 6; bases outside the gene matches: 6. The CDR3 region has the DNA TGTGCCAGCAGCTTTTCAGGGGGCACTCAGCCCCAGCATTTT. It translates to CASSFSGGTQPQHF.

This clone turned up a few times. CDR3 loop: CASSPTTDFYGYTF. The DNA for the CDR3 is TGTGCCAGCAGTCCGACGACGGACTTCTATGGCTACACCTTC. This chain connects TRBV27 to TRBJ1-2; D gene uncertain. V was pared by 5 bases and J by 4 bases, with 14 bases between. Germline values: CDR1 MNHEY, CDR2 SMNVEV (reference sequence). The CDR3 totals 14 residues.

V is TRBV25-1 and J is TRBJ2-1, with D uncertain. V was pared by 5 bases and J by 2 bases, with 13 bases between. From germline, CDR1 is MGHDK and CDR2 SYGVNS. CDR3 length: 15 residues. The CDR3: CASSPPGPTYNEQFF. CDR3 bases: TGTGCCAGCAGTCCCCCAGGCCCTACCTACAATGAGCAGTTCTTC.

This rearrangement joins TRBV5-1 to TRBJ1-5, with 8 bases fitting TRBD1. The CDR3 is made up of 15 amino acids. The germline gives CDR1 SGHRS, CDR2 YFSETQ. Trimming at V came to 0 bases and at J to 1 base, leaving 0 bases not matched to a gene. The CDR3 spells CASSLGTGSNQPQHF. CDR3 DNA: TGCGCCAGCAGCTTGGGGACAGGGAGCAATCAGCCCCAGCATTTT.

The chain combines TRBV7-9 with TRBJ2-7; TRBD2 might be the D (5 bases). Trimming removed 4 bases at V and 1 base at J, with 11 bases between. The CDR3 length is 14 residues. The germline V gene encodes CDR1 SEHNR and CDR2 FQNEAQ (reference sequence). This CDR3 reads CASSSGSGSYEQYF. In DNA form, the CDR3 reads TGTGCCAGCAGCTCAGGCAGCGGTTCCTACGAGCAGTACTTC.